The 27 T cell receptor beta chains presented below share a single source sample, sequenced in a study of PD-1 blockade in classical Hodgkin lymphoma. Patients all relapsed after autologous stem cell transplantation, and there was variation in brentuximab vedotin exposure. TCRdb's table, derived via immunoSEQ multiplex PCR, lists solely in-frame clones and lacks some. The data hold 17,000 or so clones, with around 80% observed a single time. Sequences were derived from peripheral blood mononuclear cells (PBMCs), sampled at baseline. These receptors were collected from a human donor with classical Hodgkin lymphoma.

The chain has TRBV6-6 and TRBJ1-1, with 8 bases that match TRBD1. The CDR3 runs to 12 residues. The junction had 0 bases not matched to a gene; V was cut back by 6 bases and J by 3 bases. Germline lookup yields CDR1 MNHNY and CDR2 SVGAGI (reference sequence). As DNA, the CDR3 is TGTGCCAGCAGGACAGGGGACACTGAAGCTTTCTTT. Amino acids: CASRTGDTEAFF.

J is TRBJ2-1 and V is TRBV5-1; D is tentatively TRBD1 or TRBD2 (6 bases each). The CDR3 sequence is 14 residues long. V dropped 2 bases and J dropped 6 bases, with 12 bases sitting between them. Germline assignment: CDR1 SGHRS and CDR2 YFSETQ. The CDR3 is CASSFTGAGNEQFF. The DNA of the CDR3 is TGCGCCAGCAGCTTCACGGGGGCTGGCAATGAGCAGTTCTTC.

The chain recombines TRBV29-1 with TRBJ2-7; TRBD1 or TRBD2 may be the D gene (6 bases each). The CDR3 consists of 14 residues. CDR1 and CDR2 (germline): SQVTM, ANQGSEA. Trimming left V 5 bases short and J 6 bases short, with 20 bases between. CDR3 bases: TGCAGCGTTAGACTAACGCTACAGGGAGGCGAGCAGTACTTC. Its translation is CSVRLTLQGGEQYF.

This chain joins TRBV14 and TRBJ2-7, with TRBD2 as a possible D gene (7 bases). Germline V gene data show CDR1 as SGHDN and CDR2 as FVKESK. Trimming took off 1 base at V and 0 bases at J, with 16 bases between the two ends. The length of the CDR3 is 17 residues. The CDR3 DNA is TGTGCCAGCAGCCAAGGGGGGGGCACAGGGCCCTCCTACGAGCAGTACTTC. The encoded protein is CASSQGGGTGPSYEQYF.

By share of the sample, this clone is medium-sized. The CDR3 protein is CAWNRGSNYGYTF. The CDR3 DNA is TGTGCCTGGAACAGGGGTTCTAACTATGGCTACACCTTC. The V call is TRBV30, the J call TRBJ1-2, with 7 nucleotides matching TRBD1. This CDR3 is 13 amino acids long. CDR1 is GTSNPN and CDR2 is SVGIG in the germline V gene (reference sequence). V shed 4 bases and J 0 bases; nucleotides not matched to a gene: 2.

V and J are TRBV5-6 and TRBJ2-2; D is ambiguous. Germline CDR1 SGHDT, CDR2 YYEEEE. The CDR3 loop spans 14 amino acids. With 0 bases removed from V and 4 bases from J, the gap between germline ends came to 7 bases. The CDR3 region has the DNA TGTGCCAGCAGCTTGGATGGGTCCACCGGGGAGCTGTTTTTT. Translation: CASSLDGSTGELFF.

J is TRBJ2-1 and V is TRBV27; 7 bases are a match to TRBD1. V shed 2 bases, J shed 7 bases, and the junction held 14 bases outside the gene matches. CDR3 size: 17 residues. The germline V gene has CDR1 MNHEY and CDR2 SMNVEV (reference sequence). CDR3 residues: CASSLLPRGRHNNEQFF. The CDR3 DNA is TGTGCCAGCAGTTTACTCCCTAGGGGGCGTCATAATAATGAGCAGTTCTTC.

This clone was observed a few times. This sequence joins TRBV5-1 and TRBJ1-1, with D unclear. The CDR3 is 14 amino acids. Per the germline V gene, CDR1 is SGHRS and CDR2 is YFSETQ. Trimming removed 5 bases from V and 0 bases from J, with 11 bases in between. The CDR3 protein is CASRGMGMNTEAFF. CDR3 in DNA: TGCGCCAGCAGAGGGATGGGGATGAACACTGAAGCTTTCTTT. Full variable domain (remainder filled in from reference TRBV5-1 and TRBJ1-1): KAGVTQTPRYLIKTRGQQVTLSCSPISGHRSVSWYQQTPGQGLQFLFEYFSETQRNKGNFPGRFSGRQFSNSRSEMNVSTLELGDSALYLCASRGMGMNTEAFFGQGTRLTVV.

The rearrangement joins TRBV29-1 to TRBJ1-2; 8 bases fit TRBD1. V was pared by 0 bases and J by 2 bases, with 8 bases of the junction left unmatched. CDR1 and CDR2 from the germline V gene are SQVTM and ANQGSEA. The CDR3 is 16 residues long. Here the CDR3 reads CSVEDPQGARNYGYTF. In DNA form, the CDR3 reads TGCAGCGTTGAAGATCCGCAGGGGGCGAGGAACTATGGCTACACCTTC.

The chain links TRBV5-6 to TRBJ2-3; D remains ambiguous. V shed 2 bases and J shed 5 bases, with 3 bases lying between them. CDR1 and CDR2 from the germline V gene are SGHDT and YYEEEE. The CDR3 has 11 residues. The CDR3 coding sequence is TGTGCCAGCAGCTTAAAAGATACGCAGTATTTT. Amino acid sequence: CASSLKDTQYF.

The chain joins TRBV27 to TRBJ2-7; D uncertain. The CDR3 totals 14 residues. Looked up from germline, CDR1 is MNHEY and CDR2 is SMNVEV (reference sequence). V was trimmed by 5 bases and J by 7 bases, leaving 18 bases between them. The CDR3 coding sequence is TGTGCCAGCAGTGCAAGATACGGCCAGGTTGAGCAGTACTTC. This gives the protein CASSARYGQVEQYF.

The genes are TRBV7-9 and TRBJ1-6; D unresolved. The CDR3 is 16 residues long. Germline CDR1 and CDR2: SEHNR and FQNEAQ (reference sequence). V was trimmed by 1 base and J by 4 bases, leaving 11 bases between them. Here the CDR3 reads CASSLEQETYNSPLHF. In nucleotides, the CDR3 is TGTGCCAGCAGCTTAGAGCAGGAGACTTATAATTCACCCCTCCACTTT.

The J gene is TRBJ2-3, the V gene TRBV28; TRBD1 matches 8 bases. This CDR3 comprises 14 residues. From germline, CDR1 is MDHEN and CDR2 SYDVKM. V lost 6 bases, J lost 2 bases, and 4 bases stayed unmatched. The CDR3 coding sequence is TGTGCCAGCAGCTTGACAGGGGACACAGATACGCAGTATTTT. This sequence encodes CASSLTGDTDTQYF.

This chain joins TRBV4-2 and TRBJ1-2, with D perhaps matching TRBD1 (5 bases). Germline lookup yields CDR1 LGHNA and CDR2 YNFKEQ. Trimming left V 1 base short and J 8 bases short, with 20 bases between. The CDR3 is 16 amino acids. CDR3 nucleotide sequence: TGTGCCAGCAGCCAAGCCGGGACTCAAACCCCTGAAGGCTACACCTTC. Encoded protein: CASSQAGTQTPEGYTF.

The chain is built from TRBV28 and TRBJ2-7, with D possibly TRBD1 on 7 matching bases. Trimming took off 10 bases at V and 2 bases at J, with 15 bases between the two ends. Germline loops: CDR1 MDHEN, CDR2 SYDVKM. The CDR3 runs 13 residues. In nucleotides, the CDR3 is TGTGCCACAATGCGGGGACAGCCCTACGAGCAGTACTTC. As protein: CATMRGQPYEQYF. The full variable domain, in which reference TRBV28 and TRBJ2-7 provide the parts outside the CDR3, is DVKVTQSSRYLVKRTGEKVFLECVQDMDHENMFWYRQDPGLGLRLIYFSYDVKMKEKGDIPEGYSVSREKKERFSLILESASTNQTSMYLCATMRGQPYEQYFGPGTRLTVT.

The chain uses TRBV28 and TRBJ1-5, with 7 bases aligning to TRBD1. Germline V gene data show CDR1 as MDHEN and CDR2 as SYDVKM. CDR3 size: 14 residues. Germline trimming cut 6 bases from V and 6 bases from J; bases unmatched to any gene: 8. The CDR3 coding sequence is TGTGCCAGCAGGCAACAGGGGTTGAGTCAGCCCCAGCATTTT. Amino acids: CASRQQGLSQPQHF.

This clone was seen a few times. This sequence joins TRBV7-9 and TRBJ2-1, with a tentative D call TRBD2 (6 bases). V lost 5 bases and J 4 bases, leaving 12 bases between the germline ends. The CDR3 length is 14 residues. Germline values: CDR1 SEHNR, CDR2 FQNEAQ (reference sequence). Here the CDR3 DNA reads TGTGCCAGCAGCAGGGACTTACTATACAATGAGCAGTTCTTC. Protein: CASSRDLLYNEQFF.

J is TRBJ1-2 and V is TRBV6-1; D ambiguous. Per the germline V gene, CDR1 is MNHNS and CDR2 is SASEGT. V dropped 9 bases and J dropped 5 bases, with 10 bases sitting between them. This CDR3 is 11 amino acids long. In nucleotides, the CDR3 is TGTGCCAGTTCTCGACTATATGGCTACACCTTC. This encodes CASSRLYGYTF.

The chain joins TRBV27 to TRBJ2-1; 8 bases match TRBD1. The CDR3 loop spans 15 amino acids. Germline V gene lookup returns CDR1 MNHEY and CDR2 SMNVEV (reference sequence). Trimming took 7 bases from V and 2 from J; bases not matched to a gene: 7. In nucleotides, the CDR3 is TGTGCCAGCAATCTACAGGGGGTCCCCTACAATGAGCAGTTCTTC. Protein product: CASNLQGVPYNEQFF.

The chain couples TRBV5-4 to TRBJ2-2; unclear D gene. The CDR3 loop spans 14 amino acids. Germline-derived CDR1 and CDR2 are SGHNT and YYREEE (reference sequence). V lost 4 bases and J lost 8, with 15 bases in between. The CDR3 sequence: CASSEFVALGELFF. The DNA of the CDR3 is TGTGCCAGCAGCGAGTTCGTCGCCTTGGGGGAGCTGTTTTTT. The variable domain in full, completed from reference TRBV5-4 and TRBJ2-2, reads ETGVTQSPTHLIKTRGQQVTLRCSSQSGHNTVSWYQQALGQGPQFIFQYYREEENGRGNFPPRFSGLQFPNYSSELNVNALELDDSALYLCASSEFVALGELFFGEGSRLTVL.

V is TRBV28 and J is TRBJ2-7, with 9 nucleotides matching TRBD2. Unmatched junction bases numbered 8, after V lost 5 bases and J lost 0 bases. Germline assignment: CDR1 MDHEN and CDR2 SYDVKM. The CDR3 is 16 residues long. Here the CDR3 reads CASSPTSGRSSYEQYF. CDR3 coding DNA: TGTGCCAGCAGTCCGACTAGCGGACGTAGCTCCTACGAGCAGTACTTC.

This clone came up once. This sequence joins TRBV19 and TRBJ1-2; D is ambiguous. Germline CDR1 is LNHDA and CDR2 is SQIVND (reference sequence). The CDR3 sequence is 14 residues long. Deletions cut 5 bases from V and 6 bases from J, with 16 bases between. Here the CDR3 DNA reads TGTGCCAGTAGTCCGGAAAGACGGAATCATGGCTACACCTTC. Translating gives CASSPERRNHGYTF. Drawing the rest from reference TRBV19 and TRBJ1-2, the complete variable domain is DGGITQSPKYLFRKEGQNVTLSCEQNLNHDAMYWYRQDPGQGLRLIYYSQIVNDFQKGDIAEGYSVSREKKESFPLTVTSAQKNPTAFYLCASSPERRNHGYTFGSGTRLTVV.

The chain joins TRBV6-6 to TRBJ2-6, with D hard to call. This CDR3 comprises 16 residues. The germline gives CDR1 MNHNY, CDR2 SVGAGI (reference sequence). V dropped 4 bases and J dropped 0 bases, with 10 bases sitting between them. The DNA of the CDR3 is TGTGCCAGCAGTTTGGCGATGGGCTCTGGGGCCAACGTCCTGACTTTC. It is translated as CASSLAMGSGANVLTF.

This clone has a handful of counts. V and J are TRBV5-1 and TRBJ2-2, with 7 bases matching TRBD2. CDR1 is SGHRS and CDR2 is YFSETQ in the germline V gene. The CDR3 runs to 15 residues. With 4 bases clipped from V and 0 bases from J, the junction kept 3 bases outside the gene matches. CDR3 nucleotide sequence: TGCGCCAGCAGCCGGGACTATTCGAACACCGGGGAGCTGTTTTTT. Protein product: CASSRDYSNTGELFF.

In this sample, this clone is large. This rearrangement joins TRBV27 to TRBJ2-7, with D perhaps TRBD1 (6 bases). V dropped 5 bases and J dropped 1 base, with 9 bases sitting between them. The CDR3 loop spans 13 amino acids. Germline V gene data show CDR1 as MNHEY and CDR2 as SMNVEV (reference sequence). In nucleotides, the CDR3 is TGTGCCAGCAGTACAGGGACATCCTACGAGCAGTACTTC. Translating it yields CASSTGTSYEQYF.

This clone has a single count. The chain employs TRBV18 and TRBJ1-1, with TRBD1 matching over 10 bases. V was clipped by 3 bases and J by 2 bases; unmatched bases: 3. This CDR3 comprises 15 residues. Per germline, CDR1 KGHSH and CDR2 LQKENI. The CDR3 is CASSPTGGVNTEAFF. The CDR3 DNA reads as TGTGCCAGCTCACCGACAGGGGGCGTAAACACTGAAGCTTTCTTT.

The chain couples TRBV7-8 to TRBJ2-5; D uncertain. The germline V gene encodes CDR1 SGHVS and CDR2 FQNEAQ. This CDR3 contains 12 residues. V lost 1 base and J 4 bases, leaving 4 bases between the germline ends. In DNA, the CDR3 is TGTGCCAGCAGCTTAGGTCCAGAGACCCAGTACTTC. It specifies CASSLGPETQYF.